Listed here is a single TCR beta chain. Authors' methods: Amplification from reference gene primers served as the basis for estimated nucleated cell counts. Method: immunoSEQ multiplex PCR; TCRdb's copy keeps in-frame clones and lacks some. V and J calls and clone size are those listed in that table; D and trimming were worked out from the DNA. The sample includes 55,000 to 65,000 clones, roughly 87% of them seen just once. These data originate in a study of blood T cell repertoires in COVID-19. As for the study in general: COVID-19 samples collected from the United States, Italy and Spain covered acute and convalescent phases. PBMCs, B-cell-depleted T cells, or T cells were the source of the cDNA or gDNA that made up the material.

This CDR3 contains 14 residues. CDR1 is SGHRS, CDR2 YFSETQ, per germline. The V gene lost 3 bases and the J gene lost 6 bases, with 15 bases spanning the gap. This TCR came from an elderly man in a cohort sampled during active COVID-19. The chain joins TRBV5-1 to TRBJ1-1, with a tentative D call TRBD1 (6 bases). The material sequenced was peripheral blood. CDR3 in DNA: TGCGCCAGCAGCTCGGGGGGGGGCGCACCTGAAGCTTTCTTT. It is translated as CASSSGGGAPEAFF.